This T cell receptor (beta chain) was sequenced for a study of CDR3 diversity in severe acne. A single record per CDR3 protein comes from TCRdb applying MiXCR to the PCR reads. The sample holds about 100,000 distinct CDR3 sequences, around 53% seen once. From germline, CDR1 is DFQATT and CDR2 SNEGSKA (reference sequence). V trimming: 1 base; J trimming: 7 bases; junction bases outside the gene matches: 3. The CDR3 extends over 14 amino acids. Sequencing input: blood. This sequence originates from a male donor with acne. J is TRBJ2-1 and V is TRBV20-1; TRBD2 matches at 11 bases. CDR3 bases: TGCAGTGCTAGAGGGTCTAGCGGGGGGAATGAGCAGTTCTTC. Protein product: CSARGSSGGNEQFF.